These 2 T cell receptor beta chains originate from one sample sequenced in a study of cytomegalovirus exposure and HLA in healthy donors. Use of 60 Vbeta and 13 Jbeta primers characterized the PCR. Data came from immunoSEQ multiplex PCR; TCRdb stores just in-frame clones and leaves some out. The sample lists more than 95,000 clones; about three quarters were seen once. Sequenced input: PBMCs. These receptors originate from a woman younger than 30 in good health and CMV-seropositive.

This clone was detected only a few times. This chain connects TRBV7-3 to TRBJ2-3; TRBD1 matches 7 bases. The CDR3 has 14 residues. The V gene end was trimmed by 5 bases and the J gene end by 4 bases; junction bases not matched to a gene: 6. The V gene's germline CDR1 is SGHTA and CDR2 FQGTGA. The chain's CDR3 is CASSRQGLADTQYF. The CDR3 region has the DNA TGTGCCAGCAGCCGACAGGGTTTGGCAGATACGCAGTATTTT.

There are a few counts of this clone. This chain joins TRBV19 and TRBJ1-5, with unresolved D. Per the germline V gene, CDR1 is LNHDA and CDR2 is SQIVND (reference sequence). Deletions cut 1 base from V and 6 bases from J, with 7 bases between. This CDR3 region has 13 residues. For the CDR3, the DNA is TGTGCCAGTAGTATAGGAGGGATTCAGCCCCAGCATTTT. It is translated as CASSIGGIQPQHF. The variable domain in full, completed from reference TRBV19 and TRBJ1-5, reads DGGITQSPKYLFRKEGQNVTLSCEQNLNHDAMYWYRQDPGQGLRLIYYSQIVNDFQKGDIAEGYSVSREKKESFPLTVTSAQKNPTAFYLCASSIGGIQPQHFGDGTRLSIL.